This TCR beta chain is drawn from a study of post-analysis software for immune sequencing data. Study as a whole: Patients with relapsing-remitting, secondary progressive and progressive-relapsing multiple sclerosis courses were all represented.

Per germline, CDR1 SGHDT and CDR2 YYEEEE. V lost 4 bases, J lost 12 bases, and 32 bases lay in between. This CDR3 spans 18 amino acids. As for this clonotype: The antigen is undetermined.

Notes on the study in general: Multiple sclerosis was associated with a significant reduction in normalized Chao1 diversity relative to controls. Comparison of patients with controls showed five TRBV segments more frequent in patients, TRBV5-6, TRBV5-1 and TRBV20-1 among them.

Researchers reported that TCR beta cDNA libraries carried unique molecular identifiers. Input populations of roughly 1 to 10 million T cells gave rise to roughly 0.5 million cDNA molecules. TCRdb reprocessed the PCR reads with MiXCR, giving one entry per CDR3 protein. This table holds approximately 630,000 distinct CDR3 sequences, roughly three fifths found once. The clonotype comes from a girl aged 2 to 9 with multiple sclerosis. The chain joins TRBV5-6 to TRBJ2-1, with D possibly TRBD2 on 9 matching bases. Sample: blood. The DNA for the CDR3 is TGTGCCAGCAGCCTGGCCATTAGCGGGGGCCCGAGAGACAGGGGGCAGTTCTTC. The encoded protein is CASSLAISGGPRDRGQFF.